This TCR beta chain was observed in a study of shared clonotypes between healthy human individuals. Study conclusions and caveats: Measured sharing among donors was expected to vary with sequencing depth. Rarefaction curves obtained for sorted subsets showed sequencing incomplete despite large depth.

CDR1 WNHNN and CDR2 SYGVQD come from the germline V gene (reference sequence). The CDR3 contains 17 residues. V lost 7 bases and J 0 bases, leaving 21 bases between the germline ends. There were no recent acute infections or vaccinations among the donors, who were healthy HIV-negative adults. Measured with immunoSEQ multiplex PCR; TCRdb has only the in-frame clones, and not every one. The table has about 2,500,000 clones, roughly 92% seen once. Details on this clone: Its specificity is unknown.

The sequenced sample was naive CD4+ T cells sorted from blood. Sample subset: CD45RA+ positively selected. The chain recombines TRBV10-1 with TRBJ1-1, with a possible D match to TRBD1 (6 bases). The TCR originated in a man between 18 and 29 years old in good health. The DNA for the CDR3 is TGCGCCAGCACCCCAGGGCAGGGGCACCTTATGAACACTGAAGCTTTCTTT. As protein: CASTPGQGHLMNTEAFF.